The 31 T cell receptor beta chains below come from one sample, sequenced in a study of monozygotic twins with inflammatory bowel disease. TCRdb reprocessed the 5' RACE reads; each CDR3 protein has one entry and no DNA is given. This sample's clone table lists around 210,000 distinct CDR3 sequences. The sample consisted of blood. The receptors originated from a human donor with ulcerative colitis or Crohn's disease, or a healthy co-twin of an affected twin (not recorded which).

The chain is built from TRBV20-1 and TRBJ2-2. The CDR3 length is 13 residues. Germline V gives CDR1 DFQATT, CDR2 SNEGSKA (reference sequence). The CDR3 loop reads CSPKHTGTGELFF.

V and J are TRBV6-5 and TRBJ2-7; TCRdb proposes TRBD2, but this gene call is untestable without DNA. CDR3 length: 13 amino acids. Germline V gene lookup returns CDR1 MNHEY and CDR2 SVGAGI. The CDR3 protein is CASSRGREYEQYF.

The chain joins TRBV20-1 to TRBJ2-5; TCRdb gives TRBD2 as the D gene, but with no DNA this cannot be confirmed. Germline lookup yields CDR1 DFQATT and CDR2 SNEGSKA (reference sequence). The length of the CDR3 is 14 residues. The CDR3 reads CSASTGGPGETQYF.

The rearrangement uses TRBV12-3 or TRBV12-4 and TRBJ1-4; TCRdb's D call, TRBD1, is unchecked because there is no DNA. The CDR3 sequence is 14 residues long. This chain's CDR3 is CASSLAAGSEKLFF.

The chain links TRBV9 to TRBJ1-3. Germline V CDR1 and CDR2: SGDLS, YYNGEE. This CDR3 is built from 15 residues. CDR3 protein: CASSVDISSGNTIYF.

The chain combines TRBV30 with TRBJ2-7. The germline V gene encodes CDR1 GTSNPN and CDR2 SVGIG (reference sequence). This CDR3 is 16 amino acids long. The CDR3 region is CAWSPGIHWVDYEQYF.

This chain uses TRBV5-6 with TRBJ2-1. The CDR3 totals 13 residues. In germline, CDR1 is SGHDT, CDR2 YYEEEE. CDR3 region: CASSSDRVNEQFF.

The chain recombines TRBV5-1 with TRBJ2-1. Germline values: CDR1 SGHRS, CDR2 YFSETQ. The CDR3 is 15 residues long. This CDR3 is CASSWDSSSYNEQFF.

V usage is TRBV7-9 and J usage is TRBJ2-1; the TCRdb D gene call, TRBD2, has no DNA to confirm it. Germline V gene sequence: CDR1 SEHNR, CDR2 FQNEAQ (reference sequence). The CDR3 has 16 amino acids. The CDR3: CASSLGAGLNYNEQFF.

This chain connects TRBV7-8 to TRBJ2-3; there is no DNA to check the TCRdb D call of TRBD2. Looked up from germline, CDR1 is SGHVS and CDR2 is FQNEAQ. CDR3 length: 20 amino acids. CDR3 residues: CASSLRGLAGGPDRTDTQYF. The full variable domain, rest sourced from reference TRBV7-8 and TRBJ2-3, is GAGVSQSPRYKVAKRGQDVALRCDPISGHVSLFWYQQALGQGPEFLTYFQNEAQLDKSGLPSDRFFAERPEGSVSTLKIQRTQQEDSAVYLCASSLRGLAGGPDRTDTQYFGPGTRLTVL.

The rearrangement joins TRBV11-2 to TRBJ2-3; the TCRdb D gene call, TRBD2, has no DNA to confirm it. The CDR3 is made up of 16 amino acids. CDR1 is SGHAT and CDR2 is FQNNGV in the germline V gene. CDR3: CASSRGSPPGTDTQYF.

The rearrangement joins TRBV19 to TRBJ1-1; TCRdb lists TRBD1, though no DNA is available to test this call. CDR1 and CDR2 from the germline V gene are LNHDA and SQIVND (reference sequence). This CDR3 spans 17 amino acids. The CDR3 sequence is CASTGSFRDRSNTEAFF.

The chain carries TRBV29-1 and TRBJ1-3; the TCRdb call, TRBD1, lacks DNA for checking. Germline CDR1 is SQVTM and CDR2 is ANQGSEA. The CDR3 sequence is 14 residues long. This chain's CDR3 is CSVIQGFSGNTIYF. Full variable domain (missing parts from reference TRBV29-1 and TRBJ1-3): SAVISQKPSRDICQRGTSLTIQCQVDSQVTMMFWYRQQPGQSLTLIATANQGSEATYESGFVIDKFPISRPNLTFSTLTVSNMSPEDSSIYLCSVIQGFSGNTIYFGEGSWLTVV.

This chain joins TRBV2 and TRBJ1-3; as DNA is missing, the TRBD1 call by TCRdb cannot be tested. This CDR3 is built from 14 residues. Germline assignment: CDR1 SNHLY and CDR2 FYNNEI. The CDR3 region is CASGGRPGGNTIYF.

The chain combines TRBV19 with TRBJ2-7; checking the TCRdb D call of TRBD2 is not possible without DNA. This CDR3 region has 14 residues. CDR1 and CDR2 from the germline V gene are LNHDA and SQIVND (reference sequence). The CDR3 is CASRTSGSSYEQYF.

V is TRBV19 and J is TRBJ1-1. CDR1 and CDR2 (germline): LNHDA, SQIVND (reference sequence). This CDR3 has 13 amino acids. This CDR3 is CASLQPLNTEAFF.

The V and J genes are TRBV4-2 and TRBJ1-3; TCRdb's D call, TRBD1, is unchecked because there is no DNA. CDR3 length: 18 amino acids. Germline CDR1 LGHNA, CDR2 YNFKEQ. The CDR3 loop reads CASSHPGPPLSGGNTIYF.

The chain links TRBV5-4 to TRBJ2-1. CDR1 SGHNT and CDR2 YYREEE come from the germline V gene (reference sequence). This CDR3 spans 14 amino acids. Here the CDR3 reads CASSSDSTTSRQFF.

The chain's CDR3 is CASSSLTWNTEAFF. The rearrangement links TRBV7-2 to TRBJ1-1. This CDR3 comprises 14 residues. Germline V gives CDR1 SGHTA, CDR2 FQGNSA. The whole variable domain, filled in from reference TRBV7-2 and TRBJ1-1, reads GAGVSQSPSNKVTEKGKDVELRCDPISGHTALYWYRQSLGQGLEFLIYFQGNSAPDKSGLPSDRFSAERTGGSVSTLTIQRTQQEDSAVYLCASSSLTWNTEAFFGQGTRLTVV.

The CDR3 loop reads CASSRFQETQYF. The genes are TRBV7-2 and TRBJ2-5. Per the germline V gene, CDR1 is SGHTA and CDR2 is FQGNSA. This CDR3 has 12 residues.

The chain employs TRBV23-1 and TRBJ1-5. TRBV23-1 is identified as an open reading frame with a role that is uncertain. This CDR3 spans 15 amino acids. CDR3 loop: CASSPCRDLNQPQHF.

V usage is TRBV9 and J usage is TRBJ1-1. Germline-derived CDR1 and CDR2 are SGDLS and YYNGEE. CDR3 length: 13 amino acids. The CDR3 loop is CASSVTVDTEAFF.

The genes are TRBV4-2 and TRBJ1-1; TCRdb's D call, TRBD1, is unchecked because there is no DNA. Per the germline V gene, CDR1 is LGHNA and CDR2 is YNFKEQ. The CDR3 loop spans 15 amino acids. CDR3 residues: CASSQDRQGWAEAFF.

CDR3 region: CASSLAGVGDEQYF. V is TRBV7-2 and J is TRBJ2-7; the TRBD1 assignment by TCRdb is unverifiable without DNA. Germline lookup yields CDR1 SGHTA and CDR2 FQGNSA. The length of the CDR3 is 14 residues.

The chain has TRBV20-1 and TRBJ2-7; with no DNA, the TCRdb D assignment of TRBD2 cannot be verified. Germline CDR1 reads DFQATT; CDR2 reads SNEGSKA (reference sequence). The CDR3 is 15 amino acids. The CDR3 region is CSASGRELQSQEQYF.

The rearrangement joins TRBV20-1 to TRBJ1-2; TCRdb returns TRBD1, unconfirmable since there is no DNA. The V gene's germline CDR1 is DFQATT and CDR2 SNEGSKA (reference sequence). The CDR3 has 14 amino acids. CDR3 region: CSAPGQKQNYGYTF.

This chain connects TRBV20-1 to TRBJ2-3; TCRdb proposes TRBD2, but this gene call is untestable without DNA. The CDR3 loop spans 13 amino acids. Germline V gene lookup returns CDR1 DFQATT and CDR2 SNEGSKA (reference sequence). This chain's CDR3 is CSASPLEEDTQYF.

The V gene is TRBV9, the J gene TRBJ2-3; TCRdb outputs TRBD2, but without DNA this stays unchecked. CDR1 and CDR2 from the germline V gene are SGDLS and YYNGEE. This CDR3 is 14 amino acids long. CDR3 amino acids: CASSAGIGTDTQYF.

This rearrangement joins TRBV4-2 to TRBJ1-5. There are 16 residues in the CDR3. The V gene's germline CDR1 is LGHNA and CDR2 YNFKEQ. The CDR3 loop is CASSQPGEPSDQPQHF.

The J gene is TRBJ1-3, the V gene TRBV19. The CDR3 covers 14 residues. Germline-derived CDR1 and CDR2 are LNHDA and SQIVND (reference sequence). The chain's CDR3 is CASSGVVLGNTIYF. The full variable domain, its missing parts supplied by reference TRBV19 and TRBJ1-3, is DGGITQSPKYLFRKEGQNVTLSCEQNLNHDAMYWYRQDPGQGLRLIYYSQIVNDFQKGDIAEGYSVSREKKESFPLTVTSAQKNPTAFYLCASSGVVLGNTIYFGEGSWLTVV.

This chain uses TRBV5-4 with TRBJ2-3; the TCRdb call, TRBD1, lacks DNA for checking. Germline-derived CDR1 and CDR2 are SGHNT and YYREEE (reference sequence). The CDR3 has 17 amino acids. The CDR3: CASSSPHSGGGGDTQYF.